This TCR beta chain was captured by sequencing in a study of Graves' ophthalmopathy and Graves' hyperthyroidism. From germline, CDR1 is SNHLY and CDR2 FYNNEI. The CDR3 runs 14 residues. Worth noting for this clonotype: No antigen is known for it. One end of the junction is discordant with germline, which a read error may explain.

Investigators amplified TCR beta CDR3 regions from RNA transcripts. Second-round multiplex PCR came after first-round RT-PCR with HTBI primers. TCRdb ran MiXCR on the multiplex PCR reads and lists one entry per CDR3 protein. The table shows about 640,000 distinct CDR3 sequences, with just over 40% occurring only once. General study findings and limits: Blood was where most expanded thyroid clonotypes above 0.001 frequency also turned up.

Patients were left out if they had other autoimmune diseases, uncontrolled infections, pregnancy or lactation. The specimen was peripheral blood. This chain connects TRBV2 to TRBJ2-7, with no clear D. This TCR was sampled from an adult man with Graves' ophthalmopathy. The CDR3 here is CASSTDRARYGQYF. Written as DNA, the CDR3 is TGTGCCAGCAGCACCGATCGGGCCCGCTACGGGCAGTACTTC.